The 17 T cell receptor beta chains presented below share a single source sample, sequenced in a study of CD8 T cells in ankylosing spondylitis (TCRdb year 2017). Library preparation employed 5' RACE. The reads were generated on an Illumina HiSeq 2500. TCRdb ran its own pipeline on the public reads, namely fastp trimming at Q25 and MiXCR clone calling, and kept in-frame beta chains. Each entry merges the rows of one CDR3 protein and shows their most common DNA and genes. The sample table shows some 220,000 distinct CDR3 sequences, and under 8.5% are seen once. The ten largest clones represent around 4.4% of the sample. What was sequenced was blood, either unsorted or a sorted T cell fraction (not recorded which). All receptors come from a female donor with ankylosing spondylitis or in good health (not recorded which).

This clonotype was seen repeatedly, ten times or more. The chain carries TRBV15 and TRBJ2-2; D not resolved. This CDR3 is 15 amino acids long. The V end was cut by 4 bases, the J end by 0 bases, with 9 bases between. Per the germline V gene, CDR1 is LNHNV and CDR2 is YYDKDF (reference sequence). The CDR3 here is CATSNRFSNTGELFF. As DNA, the CDR3 is TGTGCCACCAGCAACAGATTCTCGAACACCGGGGAGCTGTTTTTT.

The sample holds many counts of this clonotype. The chain uses TRBV29-1 and TRBJ2-3; D call uncertain. The CDR3 is 13 residues long. Trimming pared 5 bases from V and 1 base from J, leaving 10 bases between. Germline V lookup: CDR1 SQVTM, CDR2 ANQGSEA. CDR3 bases: TGCAGCGTTATAAAATCCGGCACAGATACGCAGTATTTT. Its protein product is CSVIKSGTDTQYF.

V and J are TRBV19 and TRBJ2-1; D might be TRBD1 or TRBD2, each matching 5 bases. The CDR3 has 22 amino acids. The germline CDR1 and CDR2 sequences are LNHDA and SQIVND (reference sequence). Trimming stripped 5 bases from V and 3 bases from J, with 35 bases between. Here the CDR3 DNA reads TGTGCCAGTAGTCCCGGGGTGGGGCGGTTTGCGGTCCAGGGTCCCCTCTACAATGAGCAGTTCTTC. Its protein product is CASSPGVGRFAVQGPLYNEQFF. The entire variable domain, with the rest obtained from reference TRBV19 and TRBJ2-1, is as follows: DGGITQSPKYLFRKEGQNVTLSCEQNLNHDAMYWYRQDPGQGLRLIYYSQIVNDFQKGDIAEGYSVSREKKESFPLTVTSAQKNPTAFYLCASSPGVGRFAVQGPLYNEQFFGPGTRLTVL.

The CDR3 sequence is CASSRAGLTDTQYF. DNA of the CDR3: TGTGCCAGCAGCCGGGCGGGGCTCACAGATACGCAGTATTTT. The rearrangement links TRBV11-2 to TRBJ2-3; D is perhaps TRBD2 (6 bases). The CDR3 covers 14 residues. The V end lost 5 bases, the J end lost 2 bases, and 11 bases lay between the germline ends. From germline, CDR1 is SGHAT and CDR2 FQNNGV.

As to this clonotype: A much more abundant neighbour one base away suggests this may be a read error. The chain has TRBV3-1 and TRBJ2-2; the D gene is possibly TRBD2 (5 bases). Germline V gene data show CDR1 as LGHDT and CDR2 as YNNKEL (reference sequence). The CDR3 has 14 amino acids. DNA of the CDR3: TGTGTCAGCAGCCCGAGCGGGAACACCGGGGAGCTGTTTTTT. It encodes CVSSPSGNTGELFF.

This clonotype was counted ten times or more. This rearrangement joins TRBV20-1 to TRBJ2-1; weak D call: TRBD2 (5 bases). The CDR3 is 14 residues long. Germline V CDR1 and CDR2: DFQATT, SNEGSKA (reference sequence). Between the trimmed V and J ends, which lost 2 bases and 2 bases, there was a span of 10 bases. In nucleotides, the CDR3 is TGCAGTGCTAGATTTCCGGGAACCTACAATGAGCAGTTCTTC. It yields the protein CSARFPGTYNEQFF.

This clonotype was counted only a few times. The chain joins TRBV10-3 to TRBJ2-3; 9 bases are shared with TRBD1. The CDR3 extends over 18 amino acids. Trimming cost V 0 bases and J 3 bases; bases outside gene matches: 10. Germline values: CDR1 ENHRY, CDR2 SYGVKD. The CDR3 is CAISESSYGTGRTDTQYF. CDR3 bases: TGTGCCATCAGTGAGTCGAGCTATGGGACAGGGAGAACAGATACGCAGTATTTT.

CDR3 nucleotide sequence: TGTGCCAGCAGCTACGAGCGGGTTGAGCAGTTCTTC. This sequence encodes CASSYERVEQFF. The chain combines TRBV7-9 with TRBJ2-1, with TRBD2 as a possible D gene (6 bases). The CDR3 runs 12 residues. Germline V lookup: CDR1 SEHNR, CDR2 FQNEAQ (reference sequence). V was clipped by 4 bases and J by 9 bases, with 10 bases between them. The variable domain in full, completed from reference TRBV7-9 and TRBJ2-1, reads DTGVSQNPRHKITKRGQNVTFRCDPISEHNRLYWYRQTLGQGPEFLTYFQNEAQLEKSRLLSDRFSAERPKGSFSTLEIQRTEQGDSAMYLCASSYERVEQFFGPGTRLTVL.

About this clonotype: A much larger clone lies one base from this, so it may be a read error. The chain uses TRBV10-2 and TRBJ1-2; D remains ambiguous. This CDR3 is 15 amino acids long. Germline V gives CDR1 WSHSY, CDR2 SAAADI. The CDR3 sequence is CASSLSWLGLSGFTF. CDR3 bases: TGCGCCAGCAGTCTTTCGTGGTTGGGCTTAAGTGGCTTCACCTTC.

The chain has TRBV7-9 and TRBJ1-2; 9 nucleotides line up with TRBD1. In germline, CDR1 is SEHNR, CDR2 FQNEAQ (reference sequence). V shed 4 bases and J 3 bases; nucleotides not matched to a gene: 0. The CDR3 totals 13 residues. DNA of the CDR3: TGTGCCAGCAGCTGGGACAGGGACTATGGCTACACCTTC. This codes for CASSWDRDYGYTF.

The table lists this clonotype with many counts. J is TRBJ1-1 and V is TRBV7-9; D call uncertain. The CDR3 is 11 amino acids. In germline, CDR1 is SEHNR, CDR2 FQNEAQ (reference sequence). The ends were cut back, 5 bases at V and 6 bases at J, with 7 bases in the middle. The CDR3 nucleotides are TGTGCCAGCAGCCACCGGGCTGAAGCTTTCTTT. It is translated as CASSHRAEAFF.

About this clonotype itself: This may arise from a read error, as a much more abundant clone is one base away. The chain couples TRBV7-9 to TRBJ1-1; D is possibly TRBD1 (5 bases). Germline loops: CDR1 SEHNR, CDR2 FQNEAQ (reference sequence). Trimming shortened V by 5 bases and J by 3 bases, and 10 bases separated the two germline ends. There are 13 residues in the CDR3. The CDR3: CASSTLGDTEAFF. The CDR3 DNA reads TGTGCCAGCAGCACTTTGGGGGACACTGAAGCTTTCTTT.

The rearrangement uses TRBV7-2 and TRBJ2-7; 7 nucleotides align to TRBD1. Germline V gives CDR1 SGHTA, CDR2 FQGNSA. The CDR3 is made up of 16 amino acids. Trimming removed 6 bases from V and 4 bases from J; junction bases left unmatched: 15. CDR3 sequence reads: CASREQTGDFGYEQYF. The CDR3 coding sequence is TGTGCCAGCAGGGAACAAACAGGGGATTTTGGATACGAGCAGTACTTC.

The chain has TRBV7-9 and TRBJ2-3; 12 bases align to TRBD2. Germline loops: CDR1 SEHNR, CDR2 FQNEAQ (reference sequence). V lost 5 bases and J lost 2; bases outside the gene matches: 5. This CDR3 has 16 amino acids. CDR3 nucleotide sequence: TGTGCCAGCAGCCAAAGACTAGCGGGAGACACAGATACGCAGTATTTT. Protein product: CASSQRLAGDTDTQYF. Looking up the rest from reference TRBV7-9 and TRBJ2-3 gives the full variable domain: DTGVSQNPRHKITKRGQNVTFRCDPISEHNRLYWYRQTLGQGPEFLTYFQNEAQLEKSRLLSDRFSAERPKGSFSTLEIQRTEQGDSAMYLCASSQRLAGDTDTQYFGPGTRLTVL.

This clonotype occurred many times. As DNA, the CDR3 is TGTGCCAGCAGTCCGGGACTTTACAATGAGCAGTTCTTC. Translated, it gives CASSPGLYNEQFF. This chain links TRBV12-3 or TRBV12-4 with TRBJ2-1; the D gene is possibly TRBD2 (6 bases). Trimming removed 5 bases from V and 4 bases from J, with 9 bases in between. The CDR3 loop spans 13 amino acids.

The sample holds many counts of this clonotype. The J gene is TRBJ2-2, the V gene TRBV20-1; 10 bases line up with TRBD1. The CDR3 consists of 15 residues. V was pared by 7 bases and J by 6 bases, with 11 bases of the junction left unmatched. In germline, CDR1 is DFQATT, CDR2 SNEGSKA (reference sequence). The CDR3: CSVAPRTGGPGELFF. The CDR3 DNA follows: TGCAGTGTCGCGCCCCGGACAGGGGGACCCGGGGAGCTGTTTTTT.

This clonotype was counted many times. The CDR3 protein is CSVAPSGAYEQYF. CDR3 DNA: TGCAGCGTTGCGCCTAGCGGCGCCTACGAGCAGTACTTC. V is TRBV29-1 and J is TRBJ2-7; 7 bases fit TRBD2. The CDR3 loop spans 13 amino acids. V lost 4 bases, J lost 2 bases, and 5 bases stayed unmatched. Germline lookup yields CDR1 SQVTM and CDR2 ANQGSEA.